Sequencing of this T cell receptor beta chain was carried out in a study of cytotoxic CD8 clonotypes in ibrutinib-treated CLL. Germline-derived CDR1 and CDR2 are SNHLY and FYNNEI. V gave up 4 bases and J gave up 3 bases, with 9 bases separating them. The CDR3 length is 13 residues. Using immunoSEQ multiplex PCR, the repertoire was profiled, and TCRdb retains in-frame clones only, with some absent. The sample comprises approximately 190,000 clones, more than 70% of which are singletons, and over 9.5% rests with the top ten. Material: PBMCs, obtained after 12 months of ibrutinib treatment. This TCR was recovered from a human donor with chronic lymphocytic leukemia. The rearrangement uses TRBV2 and TRBJ2-5, with D possibly being TRBD1 or TRBD2 (5 bases each). The DNA of the CDR3 is TGTGCCAGCAGTGTAAGGGGAGAAGAGACCCAGTACTTC. Translation gives CASSVRGEETQYF.